A selection of T cell receptor beta chains follows, all from one sample in a study of OX40 agonist ivuxolimab in advanced cancers. Libraries were prepared by immunoSEQ multiplex PCR; TCRdb keeps only in-frame clonotypes and omits some of them. The table shows some 70,000 clones, with around four fifths occurring only once. The sequencing here drew on CD4+ or CD8+ T cells sorted from blood, taken in a trial of the OX40 agonist ivuxolimab. Receptors originate from an adult with an advanced solid tumor such as melanoma, head and neck, liver or kidney cancer. Each CDR3 is given with its conserved first and last residue. The D gene is left open where the match is weak. Clone size is not always given. Where it is, it says once, few, many or a class for expanded clones.

NA	TRBV28	TRBJ2-3	NA	CASTGRPTGTDTQYF	TGTGCCAGCACCGGTCGACCGACAGGCACAGATACGCAGTATTTT
few	TRBV5-1	TRBJ2-3	NA	CASSPDVIPSGDTQYF	TGCGCCAGCAGCCCGGATGTAATACCTTCCGGAGATACGCAGTATTTT
NA	TRBV10-2	TRBJ2-7	NA	CASSGSGWGENEQYF	TGCGCCAGCAGTGGTAGTGGTTGGGGGGAAAACGAGCAGTACTTC
NA	TRBV10-1	TRBJ1-1	NA	CASRYREDTEAFF	TGCGCCAGCAGGTACAGGGAGGACACTGAAGCTTTCTTT
NA	TRBV28	TRBJ2-1	TRBD1	CASSPPGQGNNEQFF	TGTGCCAGCAGTCCCCCGGGACAGGGAAACAATGAGCAGTTCTTC
few	TRBV9	TRBJ2-1	TRBD2	CASSLAGVRDEQFF	TGTGCCAGCAGCCTAGCGGGAGTTAGGGATGAGCAGTTCTTC
NA	TRBV9	TRBJ2-1	TRBD1	CASSTRQGQQFF	TGTGCCAGCAGCACCCGACAGGGCCAGCAGTTCTTC
NA	TRBV2	TRBJ1-2	NA	CASSQDQGTGNYGYTF	TGTGCCAGCAGTCAAGACCAGGGGACGGGCAACTATGGCTACACCTTC
NA	TRBV28	TRBJ1-2	NA	CASSLGSGLEGYGYTF	TGTGCCAGCAGTTTAGGGTCTGGGCTCGAGGGCTATGGCTACACCTTC
NA	TRBV27	TRBJ2-4	TRBD1	CASSTDRGNIQYF	TGTGCCAGCAGCACTGACAGGGGAAACATTCAGTACTTC
NA	TRBV5-1	TRBJ1-1	TRBD1	CASTPRDSGFTEAFF	TGCGCCAGCACGCCCCGGGACAGCGGCTTTACTGAAGCTTTCTTT
NA	TRBV5-4	TRBJ2-4	NA	CASSPNIEYKNIQYF	TGTGCCAGCAGCCCAAATATCGAATACAAAAACATTCAGTACTTC
NA	TRBV7-8	TRBJ1-5	TRBD1	CASSLDGRTGTNQPQHF	TGTGCCAGCAGCTTAGATGGGAGGACAGGGACTAATCAGCCCCAGCATTTT
once	TRBV19	TRBJ1-1	TRBD1	CASSPLGQGNTEAFF	TGTGCCAGTAGTCCATTGGGACAGGGAAACACTGAAGCTTTCTTT
NA	TRBV5-6	TRBJ1-3	NA	CASSLWRNSGNTIYF	TGTGCCAGCAGCCTGTGGAGGAACTCTGGAAACACCATATATTTT
NA	TRBV14	TRBJ2-1	TRBD2	CASSQVLSASGRNEQFF	TGTGCCAGCAGCCAAGTCCTTTCTGCTAGCGGGAGAAATGAGCAGTTCTTC
NA	TRBV28	TRBJ1-1	NA	CASDPGQSFAEAFF	TGTGCCAGCGACCCCGGACAGTCCTTTGCTGAAGCTTTCTTT
NA	TRBV28	TRBJ1-5	NA	CASNPLGGFGNQPQHF	TGTGCCAGCAATCCCCTTGGAGGGTTCGGGAATCAGCCCCAGCATTTT
NA	TRBV9	TRBJ2-2	TRBD2	CASALAGQVSGELFF	TGTGCCAGCGCTCTAGCGGGGCAGGTTTCCGGGGAGCTGTTTTTT
NA	TRBV27	TRBJ2-1	NA	CASSPQTGRQFF	TGTGCCAGCAGCCCCCAGACAGGTCGGCAGTTCTTC
NA	TRBV7-3	TRBJ2-3	NA	CASSLSRDPGDTQYF	TGTGCCAGCAGCTTGTCCCGGGACCCGGGAGATACGCAGTATTTT
NA	TRBV4-1	TRBJ1-4	NA	CASSQVVAVREKLFF	TGCGCCAGCAGCCAAGTCGTGGCAGTACGGGAAAAACTGTTTTTT
NA	TRBV5-5	TRBJ1-4	TRBD1	CASSLGDRIANEKLFF	TGTGCCAGCAGCTTGGGGGACAGGATAGCTAATGAAAAACTGTTTTTT
NA	TRBV4-1	TRBJ2-3	TRBD1	CASSHHGQGADTQYF	TGCGCCAGCAGCCATCACGGACAGGGAGCAGATACGCAGTATTTT
NA	TRBV12-5	TRBJ2-5	TRBD1	CASAQGTGAETQYF	TGTGCTAGTGCCCAAGGGACAGGGGCAGAGACCCAGTACTTC
NA	TRBV7-2	TRBJ1-2	TRBD1	CASSPRTGGERGYTF	TGTGCCAGCAGCCCGCGGACAGGGGGCGAAAGGGGCTACACCTTC
NA	TRBV9	TRBJ2-5	NA	CASSVVQGGQETQYF	TGTGCCAGCAGCGTAGTCCAGGGGGGCCAAGAGACCCAGTACTTC
NA	TRBV28	TRBJ2-2	NA	CASSYDPRAGELFF	TGTGCCAGCAGTTACGACCCCCGCGCCGGGGAGCTGTTTTTT
NA	TRBV27	TRBJ1-6	TRBD1	CASSLAGTGGSPLHF	TGTGCCAGCAGTTTAGCCGGGACAGGTGGTTCACCCCTCCACTTT